This T cell receptor (beta chain) was observed in a study of T-cell reconstitution after alpha-beta-depleted transplantation in children. Comments on this clonotype: Its antigen remains unidentified.

Germline loops: CDR1 SNHLY, CDR2 FYNNEI. The CDR3 spans 13 residues. V was pared by 4 bases and J by 5 bases, with 11 bases between. Study observations and caveats: The origin of high day-60 TCRbeta diversity in some patients lay in surviving recipient T cells and thymic progenitors. Newly made T cells mostly supplied T-cell counts and diversity one year after transplant.

During its preparation, the TCRbeta library received unique molecular identifiers. One entry per CDR3 protein results from TCRdb running MiXCR on the PCR reads. This table holds hundreds of thousands of distinct CDR3 sequences, roughly 9.1% found once. The chain uses TRBV2 and TRBJ2-5, with D perhaps TRBD2 (6 bases). Sequencing used PBMCs, obtained before TCRalphabeta/CD19-depleted stem cell transplant. This sequence originates from a boy younger than two with acute myeloid leukemia, due to receive a stem cell transplant. CDR3 nucleotide sequence: TGTGCCAGCAGTGTGGCTCGGGAGGAGACCCAGTACTTC. As protein: CASSVAREETQYF.